The 5 T cell receptor beta chains below were found in one sample sequenced in a study of read filtering for tumor transcriptome and immune sequencing. The library was built from roughly 400 ng RNA with molecular barcoded adaptors for alpha/delta and beta/gamma chains. TCRdb reanalysed the reads using MiXCR and keeps one entry per CDR3 protein. The sample yields 39,000 or so distinct CDR3 sequences, roughly 12% seen once. The specimen was a population of CD138-negative cells sorted from bone marrow. These TCRs come from a donor older than 35 with multiple myeloma.

As concerns this clonotype: A junction end diverges from the germline sequence, so it may reflect a read error. The V gene is TRBV11-2, the J gene TRBJ2-7; perhaps TRBD2 as D (5 bases). There are 14 residues in the CDR3. Germline V gene lookup returns CDR1 SGHAT and CDR2 FQNNGV. The CDR3 region is CTSSQPIGSDEQYF. The CDR3, as DNA: TGTACCAGCAGCCAACCGATAGGGAGCGACGAGCAGTACTTC.

At least ten counts were recorded for this clonotype. This sequence joins TRBV9 and TRBJ2-2; 9 nucleotides agree with TRBD2. The junction had 16 bases not matched to a gene; V was cut back by 1 base and J by 3 bases. CDR3 size: 20 residues. In germline, CDR1 is SGDLS, CDR2 YYNGEE. The CDR3 coding sequence is TGTGCCAGCAGCGTAAAACCCAACGTCGGGCTAGCGGGATACACCGGGGAGCTGTTTTTT. Amino acids: CASSVKPNVGLAGYTGELFF.

This clonotype came up many times. This sequence joins TRBV28 and TRBJ2-2; TRBD1 or TRBD2 may be the D gene (5 bases each). This CDR3 spans 17 amino acids. Trimming took off 6 bases at V and 1 base at J, with 18 bases between the two ends. Germline loops: CDR1 MDHEN, CDR2 SYDVKM. DNA of the CDR3: TGTGCCAGCAGGACGACGGAAGGGACGAGGAACACCGGGGAGCTGTTTTTT. Translation gives CASRTTEGTRNTGELFF.

In regard to this clonotype: Given a far larger clone just one base away, this is likely a sequencing read error. This sequence joins TRBV4-1 and TRBJ2-1; 14 nucleotides line up with TRBD2. CDR3 length: 15 amino acids. Germline CDR1 reads MGHRA; CDR2 reads YSYEKL. The CDR3, as DNA: TGTGCCAGCAGCCAAGGGACTAGCGGGAGCGATGAGCAGATCTTC. Protein product: CASSQGTSGSDEQIF.

This clonotype occurred many times. The chain recombines TRBV3-1 with TRBJ2-5; D is tentatively TRBD1 or TRBD2 (5 bases each). V shed 5 bases and J shed 6 bases, with 13 bases lying between them. The CDR3 length is 13 residues. The germline V gene has CDR1 LGHDT and CDR2 YNNKEL (reference sequence). CDR3 nucleotides: TGTGCCAGCAGCTGGGACCAGGCGAAGACCCAGTACTTC. Its translation: CASSWDQAKTQYF.